Sequencing of this TCR beta chain was carried out in a study of T cell repertoires in cytomegalovirus infection. Study at large: An indication of both CMV infection and matching HLA type came from public TCR beta signatures.

This clonotype was counted only a few times. The antigen is undetermined. In TCRdb, the reads were re-called with MiXCR into one record per CDR3 protein. The sample comprises roughly 320,000 distinct CDR3 sequences, 9.5% of which are singletons, and 4.3% rests with the top ten. Findings and limits, study-wide: There were HLA-C-restricted CMV-specific TCR beta clonotypes dominating the ex vivo response. Frequencies of public TCR beta families were cumulated, and this identified carriers of CMV plus the relevant HLA.

Per germline, CDR1 MNHEY and CDR2 SVGEGT. Losses at the gene ends were 8 bases for V and 8 bases for J; bases not matched to a gene: 11. The CDR3 has 15 residues. The clonotype was recovered from a human donor in good health (CMV status not recorded). Some clones in this sample may be carry-over from other donors' samples. The chain uses TRBV6-2 or TRBV6-3 and TRBJ2-1; 11 bases are shared with TRBD2. The sample taken for sequencing was PBMCs. CDR3 in amino acids: CASGPYSGRADEQFF. CDR3 bases: TGTGCCAGCGGACCGTATAGCGGGAGGGCCGATGAGCAGTTCTTC.